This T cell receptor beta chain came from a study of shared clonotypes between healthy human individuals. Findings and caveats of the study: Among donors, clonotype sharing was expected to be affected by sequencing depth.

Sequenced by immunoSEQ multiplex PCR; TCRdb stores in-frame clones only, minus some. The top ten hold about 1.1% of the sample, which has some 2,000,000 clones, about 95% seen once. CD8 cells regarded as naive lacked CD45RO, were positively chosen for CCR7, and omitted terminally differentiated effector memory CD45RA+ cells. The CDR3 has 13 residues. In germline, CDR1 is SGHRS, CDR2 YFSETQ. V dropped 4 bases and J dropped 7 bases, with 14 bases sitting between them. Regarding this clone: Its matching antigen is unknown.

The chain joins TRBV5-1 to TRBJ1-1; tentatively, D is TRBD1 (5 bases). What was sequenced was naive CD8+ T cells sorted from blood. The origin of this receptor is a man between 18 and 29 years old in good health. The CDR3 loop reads CASSRVTTGEAFF. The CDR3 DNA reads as TGCGCCAGCAGCCGAGTCACTACAGGTGAAGCTTTCTTT.